A single sample gave rise to the 26 T cell receptor beta chains below, sequenced in a study of blood T cell repertoires in COVID-19. TCRdb's table, derived via immunoSEQ multiplex PCR, lists solely in-frame clones and lacks some. The data hold roughly 330,000 clones, with 88% observed a single time. The sample taken for sequencing was peripheral blood. These receptors were collected from a woman between 45 and 60 years old with active or convalescent COVID-19.

V gene TRBV12-3 or TRBV12-4 combines with J gene TRBJ1-5; no clear D gene. Deletions cut 0 bases from V and 7 bases from J, with 7 bases between. The CDR3 consists of 13 residues. CDR3 coding DNA: TGTGCCAGCAGTTTAGCGGTACAGCAGCCCCAGCATTTT. Its translation is CASSLAVQQPQHF.

This clone was found a few times. This chain joins TRBV4-2 and TRBJ1-1; 10 nucleotides match TRBD1. The CDR3 totals 14 residues. The germline CDR1 and CDR2 sequences are LGHNA and YNFKEQ. Trimming took 5 bases from V and 3 from J; bases not matched to a gene: 3. The CDR3, as DNA: TGTGCCAGCAGCGGGGGGACAGGGGACACTGAAGCTTTCTTT. This translates into CASSGGTGDTEAFF.

V usage is TRBV28 and J usage is TRBJ1-5, with D tentatively TRBD1 (5 bases). This CDR3 comprises 11 residues. CDR1 is MDHEN and CDR2 is SYDVKM in the germline V gene. The germline V and J ends were trimmed by 8 bases and 6 bases, with 8 bases remaining between them. CDR3 sequence (DNA): TGTGCCAGCCTTAGGGGTCAGCCCCAGCATTTT. Its protein product is CASLRGQPQHF.

The chain recombines TRBV28 with TRBJ1-4, with a weak D call TRBD1 (5 bases). Germline assignment: CDR1 MDHEN and CDR2 SYDVKM. Trimming removed 2 bases from V and 4 bases from J, with 11 bases in between. There are 15 residues in the CDR3. In DNA form, the CDR3 reads TGTGCCAGCAGTTTACTAGGGGTCAATAATGAAAAACTGTTTTTT. Amino acid sequence: CASSLLGVNNEKLFF.

The genes are TRBV5-1 and TRBJ1-2, with TRBD1 identical over 7 bases. The CDR3 covers 14 residues. Germline V CDR1 and CDR2: SGHRS, YFSETQ. Germline trimming cut 4 bases from V and 3 bases from J; bases unmatched to any gene: 6. Here the CDR3 reads CASSPLTGDYGYTF. CDR3 sequence (DNA): TGCGCCAGCAGCCCCCTTACAGGGGACTATGGCTACACCTTC.

The rearrangement uses TRBV5-1 and TRBJ2-1, with D possibly TRBD2 on 5 matching bases. The CDR3 extends over 15 amino acids. Trimming left V 1 base short and J 2 bases short, with 10 bases between. Germline V CDR1 and CDR2: SGHRS, YFSETQ. The CDR3 loop is CASSLRQTTYNEQFF. For the CDR3, the DNA is TGCGCCAGCAGCTTGCGTCAGACTACCTACAATGAGCAGTTCTTC. Complete variable domain (other parts from reference TRBV5-1 and TRBJ2-1): KAGVTQTPRYLIKTRGQQVTLSCSPISGHRSVSWYQQTPGQGLQFLFEYFSETQRNKGNFPGRFSGRQFSNSRSEMNVSTLELGDSALYLCASSLRQTTYNEQFFGPGTRLTVL.

The chain recombines TRBV6-2 or TRBV6-3 with TRBJ2-3; tentative D call: TRBD2 (5 bases). Looked up from germline, CDR1 is MNHEY and CDR2 is SVGEGT. Trimming removed 4 bases from V and 4 bases from J, with 6 bases in between. The CDR3 is 12 residues long. This CDR3 reads CASSWGADTQYF. In nucleotides, the CDR3 is TGTGCCAGCAGTTGGGGAGCAGATACGCAGTATTTT.

V is TRBV5-1 and J is TRBJ2-2; TRBD2 might be the D (5 bases). The CDR3 totals 13 residues. V lost 8 bases to trimming and J lost 0 bases, with 8 bases between them. Germline V gives CDR1 SGHRS, CDR2 YFSETQ. The CDR3 DNA reads as TGCGCCAGTTTCGGGGCGAACACCGGGGAGCTGTTTTTT. Protein product: CASFGANTGELFF. The full variable domain, its missing parts supplied by reference TRBV5-1 and TRBJ2-2, is KAGVTQTPRYLIKTRGQQVTLSCSPISGHRSVSWYQQTPGQGLQFLFEYFSETQRNKGNFPGRFSGRQFSNSRSEMNVSTLELGDSALYLCASFGANTGELFFGEGSRLTVL.

V is TRBV14 and J is TRBJ2-1; 11 bases line up with TRBD2. Unmatched junction bases numbered 6, after V lost 4 bases and J lost 4 bases. The CDR3 spans 16 residues. Per germline, CDR1 SGHDN and CDR2 FVKESK. The CDR3 DNA is TGTGCCAGCAGCCCTCGACTAGCGGGGTCATACAATGAGCAGTTCTTC. Its translation: CASSPRLAGSYNEQFF.

The V and J genes are TRBV19 and TRBJ2-1; D not certain. Germline V gene data show CDR1 as LNHDA and CDR2 as SQIVND (reference sequence). V lost 3 bases and J 4 bases, leaving 10 bases between the germline ends. This CDR3 has 14 amino acids. The CDR3 nucleotides are TGTGCCAGTAGTATCGTGGGCTTGTACAATGAGCAGTTCTTC. Its protein is CASSIVGLYNEQFF.

V usage is TRBV5-4 and J usage is TRBJ2-3; 8 positions match TRBD2. CDR3 length: 15 residues. V lost 0 bases, J lost 4 bases, and 4 bases stayed unmatched. Germline V gives CDR1 SGHNT, CDR2 YYREEE (reference sequence). CDR3 sequence: CASSLAGGVPDTQYF. The DNA of the CDR3 is TGTGCCAGCAGCTTGGCCGGGGGGGTGCCAGATACGCAGTATTTT.

The chain recombines TRBV1 with TRBJ1-2; TRBD1 is taken as the D call from the table, unchecked against the DNA. TRBV1 is a known pseudogene. The CDR3 extends over 15 amino acids. CDR3 in amino acids: CTSSHRRTGRTGYTF. In DNA form, the CDR3 reads TGCACCAGCAGCCACAGAAGGACAGGTCGCACGGGCTACACCTTC.

The J gene is TRBJ1-5, the V gene TRBV6-2 or TRBV6-3; the D is unclear. The CDR3 spans 16 residues. The V end was cut by 6 bases, the J end by 0 bases, with 15 bases between. The germline V gene encodes CDR1 MNHEY and CDR2 SVGEGT. CDR3 nucleotide sequence: TGTGCCAGCAGCACCTCCCGAGGAGTTAGCAATCAGCCCCAGCATTTT. Its translation: CASSTSRGVSNQPQHF.

This rearrangement joins TRBV7-8 to TRBJ1-5; the D is unclear. The germline V gene has CDR1 SGHVS and CDR2 FQNEAQ. V lost 5 bases and J lost 6, with 14 bases in between. The CDR3 is 14 residues long. The CDR3 bases are TGTGCCAGCAGCCAGAACTATGGCGGTCAGCCCCAGCATTTT. Its translation is CASSQNYGGQPQHF. Full variable domain (remainder filled in from reference TRBV7-8 and TRBJ1-5): GAGVSQSPRYKVAKRGQDVALRCDPISGHVSLFWYQQALGQGPEFLTYFQNEAQLDKSGLPSDRFFAERPEGSVSTLKIQRTQQEDSAVYLCASSQNYGGQPQHFGDGTRLSIL.

The chain is built from TRBV9 and TRBJ2-1; D gene ambiguous. CDR1 and CDR2 (germline): SGDLS, YYNGEE. The CDR3 is 15 amino acids. Trimming took 4 bases from V and 1 from J, leaving 12 bases between them. The CDR3 DNA sequence: TGTGCCAGCAGCTACCCAGGTCCGTCCTACAATGAGCAGTTCTTC. Protein product: CASSYPGPSYNEQFF.

The chain links TRBV5-1 to TRBJ1-1, with 12 bases matching TRBD1. CDR1 SGHRS and CDR2 YFSETQ come from the germline V gene. The trim removed 4 bases at V and 7 bases at J, leaving 8 bases unmatched. The CDR3 runs 15 residues. CDR3 protein: CASSGTGGAGLEAFF. The CDR3, as DNA: TGCGCCAGCAGCGGGACAGGGGGCGCGGGTCTTGAAGCTTTCTTT.

The chain links TRBV6-6 to TRBJ1-5; the match to TRBD1 covers 8 bases. J was trimmed by 2 bases and V by 5 bases; bases with no gene match: 11. The CDR3 runs 17 residues. Germline V lookup: CDR1 MNHNY, CDR2 SVGAGI (reference sequence). For the CDR3, the DNA is TGTGCCAGCAGTCGATCTACAGGGGGAATGGGCAATCAGCCCCAGCATTTT. Encoded protein: CASSRSTGGMGNQPQHF.

The chain links TRBV30 to TRBJ1-2, with TRBD1 as a possible D gene (5 bases). Germline V gene lookup returns CDR1 GTSNPN and CDR2 SVGIG (reference sequence). V lost 4 bases, J lost 0 bases, and 12 bases lay in between. The CDR3 extends over 14 amino acids. This CDR3 is CAWKVQGSNYGYTF. Written as DNA, the CDR3 is TGTGCCTGGAAGGTTCAGGGCTCTAACTATGGCTACACCTTC.

The V call is TRBV12-3 or TRBV12-4, the J call TRBJ1-1; D not resolved. Trimming pared 3 bases from V and 3 bases from J, leaving 8 bases between. The CDR3 sequence is 13 residues long. The CDR3: CASSFLRDTEAFF. CDR3 in DNA: TGTGCCAGCAGTTTTTTACGCGACACTGAAGCTTTCTTT.

The chain links TRBV7-3 to TRBJ2-3, with 7 bases fitting TRBD2. CDR1 and CDR2 (germline): SGHTA, FQGTGA. This CDR3 contains 16 residues. V shed 1 base and J 2 bases; nucleotides not matched to a gene: 6. CDR3 loop: CASSLRGGSPTDTQYF. The CDR3 DNA is TGTGCCAGCAGCTTAAGGGGGGGGTCCCCCACAGATACGCAGTATTTT.

The gene calls are TRBV7-9 and TRBJ2-6; 8 bases match TRBD1. CDR1 SEHNR and CDR2 FQNEAQ come from the germline V gene (reference sequence). This CDR3 is built from 17 residues. V was clipped by 5 bases and J by 0 bases; unmatched bases: 6. As DNA, the CDR3 is TGTGCCAGCAGCCCGGGGACAGGACGCTCTGGGGCCAACGTCCTGACTTTC. Residues: CASSPGTGRSGANVLTF.

The gene calls are TRBV7-9 and TRBJ1-4, with D possibly matching TRBD1 (5 bases). V lost 6 bases and J 2 bases, leaving 22 bases between the germline ends. Germline CDR1 and CDR2: SEHNR and FQNEAQ (reference sequence). The CDR3 runs 18 residues. CDR3 in DNA: TGTGCCAGCAGTCCGGGGGGTTTGATAGTCGTCACTAATGAAAAACTGTTTTTT. Encoded protein: CASSPGGLIVVTNEKLFF. The full variable domain, rest sourced from reference TRBV7-9 and TRBJ1-4, is DTGVSQNPRHKITKRGQNVTFRCDPISEHNRLYWYRQTLGQGPEFLTYFQNEAQLEKSRLLSDRFSAERPKGSFSTLEIQRTEQGDSAMYLCASSPGGLIVVTNEKLFFGSGTQLSVL.

This clone was found many times. The V gene is TRBV29-1, the J gene TRBJ1-1, with 9 positions matching TRBD1. Germline loops: CDR1 SQVTM, CDR2 ANQGSEA. V shed 6 bases, J shed 4 bases, and the junction held 3 bases outside the gene matches. The CDR3 runs to 12 residues. The CDR3 sequence is CSVSQGATEAFF. The CDR3 nucleotides read TGCAGCGTCTCACAGGGGGCCACTGAAGCTTTCTTT. Using reference TRBV29-1 and TRBJ1-1 for the parts outside the CDR3, the full variable domain is SAVISQKPSRDICQRGTSLTIQCQVDSQVTMMFWYRQQPGQSLTLIATANQGSEATYESGFVIDKFPISRPNLTFSTLTVSNMSPEDSSIYLCSVSQGATEAFFGQGTRLTVV.

This clone was detected once. The CDR3 DNA follows: TGTGCCTGGAGTGTGGGAAGGACAGGGGCCTACGAGCAGTACTTC. This encodes CAWSVGRTGAYEQYF. V and J are TRBV30 and TRBJ2-7, with 9 nucleotides matching TRBD1. V dropped 0 bases and J dropped 2; count of bases not matched to a gene: 5. This CDR3 contains 15 residues. Germline CDR1 is GTSNPN and CDR2 is SVGIG (reference sequence). The full variable domain, completed using reference TRBV30 and TRBJ2-7, is SQTIHQWPATLVQPVGSPLSLECTVEGTSNPNLYWYRQAAGRGLQLLFYSVGIGQISSEVPQNLSASRPQDRQFILSSKKLLLSDSGFYLCAWSVGRTGAYEQYFGPGTRLTVT.

This clone showed up just a few times. The rearrangement joins TRBV7-3 to TRBJ2-3, with TRBD2 matching 9 bases. The CDR3 contains 15 residues. V was pared by 5 bases and J by 6 bases, with 9 bases of the junction left unmatched. The V gene's germline CDR1 is SGHTA and CDR2 FQGTGA. The chain's CDR3 is CASSHSGGRLDTQYF. For the CDR3, the DNA is TGTGCCAGCAGCCATAGCGGGGGAAGGTTGGATACGCAGTATTTT.

This chain joins TRBV7-2 and TRBJ1-2, with a tentative D call TRBD1 (5 bases). The ends were cut back, 4 bases at V and 3 bases at J, with 12 bases in the middle. This CDR3 comprises 14 residues. Per the germline V gene, CDR1 is SGHTA and CDR2 is FQGNSA. The CDR3 DNA reads as TGTGCCAGCAGCTCCCCTGGGGGGGACTATGGCTACACCTTC. Protein: CASSSPGGDYGYTF.